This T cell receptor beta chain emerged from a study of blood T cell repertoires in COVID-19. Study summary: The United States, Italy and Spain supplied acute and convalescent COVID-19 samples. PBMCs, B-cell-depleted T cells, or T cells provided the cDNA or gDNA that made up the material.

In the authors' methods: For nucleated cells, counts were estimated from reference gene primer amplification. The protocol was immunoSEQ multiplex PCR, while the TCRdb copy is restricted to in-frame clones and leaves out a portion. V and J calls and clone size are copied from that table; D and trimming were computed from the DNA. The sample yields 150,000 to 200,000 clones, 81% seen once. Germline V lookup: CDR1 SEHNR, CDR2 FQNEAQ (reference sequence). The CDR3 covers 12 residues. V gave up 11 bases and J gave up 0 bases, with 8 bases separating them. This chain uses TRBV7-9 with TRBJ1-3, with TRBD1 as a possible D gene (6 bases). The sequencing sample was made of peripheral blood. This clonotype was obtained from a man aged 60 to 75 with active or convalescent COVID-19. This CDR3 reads CAQGGSGNTIYF. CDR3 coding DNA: TGTGCCCAAGGGGGCTCTGGAAACACCATATATTTT.